The 14 T cell receptor beta chains in this list originate from one sample, sequenced in a study of T cell changes during pregnancy in multiple sclerosis. The table came from immunoSEQ multiplex PCR; TCRdb's copy has only in-frame clones and leaves some out. The table lists tens of thousands of clones, roughly 90% of them singletons. Sample: CD8+ T cells from peripheral blood mononuclear cells, taken in the first trimester of pregnancy. The receptors derive from a female donor with multiple sclerosis, enrolled in a pregnancy study.

Concerning this clone itself: Lacking the conserved final phenylalanine or tryptophan, this CDR3 likely reflects a read error. It is unclear where the CDR3 begins or ends on the DNA, so no DNA is shown, and the CDR3 is as TCRdb lists it. V is TRBV5-5 and J is TRBJ2-7; TRBD2, the table's D call, was not compared with the DNA. Germline CDR1 SGHKS, CDR2 YYEKEE (reference sequence). With termini counted, the CDR3 has 14 amino acids. CDR3 amino acids: CASSQLPGTSGIIL.

The count of this clone is one. The rearrangement joins TRBV2 to TRBJ1-1; D call uncertain. V shed 10 bases and J shed 7 bases, with 10 bases lying between them. Germline V gene sequence: CDR1 SNHLY, CDR2 FYNNEI. This CDR3 has 10 amino acids. The CDR3 nucleotides are TGTGCCACCACGAGCCTTGAAGCTTTCTTT. This gives the protein CATTSLEAFF. The full variable domain, completed using reference TRBV2 and TRBJ1-1, is EPEVTQTPSHQVTQMGQEVILRCVPISNHLYFYWYRQILGQKVEFLVSFYNNEISEKSEIFDDQFSVERPDGSNFTLKIRSTKLEDSAMYFCATTSLEAFFGQGTRLTVV.

This sequence joins TRBV7-2 and TRBJ2-7; D is ambiguous. Germline V gene data show CDR1 as SGHTA and CDR2 as FQGNSA. The CDR3 consists of 14 residues. V lost 4 bases to trimming and J lost 2 bases, with 12 bases between them. CDR3 nucleotide sequence: TGTGCCAGCAGCTGGATGGGCTCCCCCTACGAGCAGTACTTC. It specifies CASSWMGSPYEQYF.

V is TRBV14 and J is TRBJ2-2; 9 nucleotides agree with TRBD2. CDR1 and CDR2 from the germline V gene are SGHDN and FVKESK. The V gene end was trimmed by 4 bases and the J gene end by 5 bases; junction bases not matched to a gene: 5. This CDR3 has 15 residues. The CDR3 loop reads CASSLAGVLTGELFF. The CDR3 DNA sequence: TGTGCCAGCAGCCTAGCGGGAGTTCTTACCGGGGAGCTGTTTTTT.

CDR3 sequence (DNA): TGTGCCAGCAGTGAATCACTAGCGGGAGTCACCGGGGAGCTGTTTTTT. Its translation is CASSESLAGVTGELFF. J is TRBJ2-2 and V is TRBV6-4, with TRBD2 matching 11 bases. CDR1 MRHNA and CDR2 SNTAGT come from the germline V gene. Trimming at V came to 3 bases and at J to 4 bases, leaving 4 bases not matched to a gene. This CDR3 has 16 amino acids.

V usage is TRBV27 and J usage is TRBJ2-7, with D possibly being TRBD2 (6 bases). There are 15 residues in the CDR3. V was trimmed by 4 bases and J by 3 bases, leaving 16 bases between them. Germline CDR1 reads MNHEY; CDR2 reads SMNVEV (reference sequence). DNA for the CDR3: TGTGCCAGCAGTTCCCCGACTAGATCCGGCTACGAGCAGTACTTC. Its protein is CASSSPTRSGYEQYF.

This rearrangement joins TRBV14 to TRBJ1-2; 9 positions agree with TRBD1. This CDR3 is built from 16 residues. Germline CDR1 and CDR2: SGHDN and FVKESK. V gave up 0 bases and J gave up 7 bases; unmatched junction bases: 9. The CDR3 nucleotides are TGTGCCAGCAGCCAAGATCTAGGGACAGGGAATTCTGGCTACACCTTC. Protein product: CASSQDLGTGNSGYTF.

The chain uses TRBV14 and TRBJ2-7; tentative D call: TRBD2 (6 bases). The CDR3 is made up of 16 amino acids. Germline CDR1 and CDR2: SGHDN and FVKESK. Trimming stripped 2 bases from V and 5 bases from J, with 19 bases between. DNA for the CDR3: TGTGCCAGCAGCCAAATTCTTGGGACTGGTATTCACGAGCAGTACTTC. This codes for CASSQILGTGIHEQYF.

The genes are TRBV5-4 and TRBJ2-2; 10 bases align to TRBD2. Germline V gene data show CDR1 as SGHNT and CDR2 as YYREEE (reference sequence). This CDR3 is 16 amino acids long. Unmatched junction bases numbered 8, after V lost 4 bases and J lost 5 bases. As DNA, the CDR3 is TGTGCCAGCAGCGGGCTAGCGGGAGTAGGTACCGGGGAGCTGTTTTTT. This sequence encodes CASSGLAGVGTGELFF.

In its sample, this clone was seen a few times. The chain employs TRBV27 and TRBJ1-1; D unclear. CDR3 length: 14 amino acids. With 8 bases removed from V and 0 bases from J, the gap between germline ends came to 13 bases. Per the germline V gene, CDR1 is MNHEY and CDR2 is SMNVEV (reference sequence). The CDR3 sequence: CASFSARMNTEAFF. The CDR3 region has the DNA TGTGCCAGCTTTTCGGCGAGGATGAACACTGAAGCTTTCTTT.

Only a few counts were recorded for this clone. This rearrangement joins TRBV18 to TRBJ2-1; TRBD2 matches at 13 bases. The V gene end was trimmed by 0 bases and the J gene end by 4 bases; junction bases not matched to a gene: 0. The CDR3 covers 16 residues. Germline assignment: CDR1 KGHSH and CDR2 LQKENI. The CDR3 DNA reads as TGTGCCAGCTCACCACCGGGACTAGCGGGATACAATGAGCAGTTCTTC. It translates to CASSPPGLAGYNEQFF.

The chain links TRBV29-1 to TRBJ1-1, with D possibly being TRBD1 (5 bases). This CDR3 spans 12 amino acids. Trimming cost V 4 bases and J 4 bases, with 10 bases left between them. Germline lookup yields CDR1 SQVTM and CDR2 ANQGSEA. DNA for the CDR3: TGCAGCGTTGCTACTCAGGGCACTGAAGCTTTCTTT. Amino acids: CSVATQGTEAFF.

This clone was counted once. The chain uses TRBV28 and TRBJ2-5; 7 bases agree with TRBD1. Trimming at V came to 4 bases and at J to 4 bases, leaving 12 bases not matched to a gene. This CDR3 is built from 16 residues. Germline assignment: CDR1 MDHEN and CDR2 SYDVKM. This chain's CDR3 is CASSSDRADIGETQYF. The CDR3 nucleotides read TGTGCCAGCAGTTCAGACAGGGCCGACATCGGAGAGACCCAGTACTTC.

V is TRBV27 and J is TRBJ1-5; the D gene is possibly TRBD1 (6 bases). Trimming took off 3 bases at V and 6 bases at J, with 15 bases between the two ends. Germline assignment: CDR1 MNHEY and CDR2 SMNVEV (reference sequence). This CDR3 spans 15 amino acids. CDR3 sequence reads: CASSLGGASSQPQHF. CDR3 in DNA: TGTGCCAGCAGTTTGGGGGGGGCGTCCAGTCAGCCCCAGCATTTT.